This section outlines one TCR beta chain sequence together with its context. The source of the sample is a study of T cell changes during pregnancy in multiple sclerosis. Sequenced by immunoSEQ multiplex PCR; TCRdb stores in-frame clones only, minus some. The sample carries tens of thousands of clones, around 93% recorded once. From germline, CDR1 is SGHTA and CDR2 FQGNSA. Trimming took 4 bases from V and 2 from J, leaving 14 bases between them. This CDR3 has 15 residues. The gene calls are TRBV7-2 and TRBJ1-2; D is perhaps TRBD1 (5 bases). Sequencing used peripheral blood, obtained before pregnancy. The receptor comes from a female donor with multiple sclerosis, enrolled in a pregnancy study. The CDR3 DNA reads as TGTGCCAGCAGCTATACATCGGGACTCAACTATGGCTACACCTTC. This sequence encodes CASSYTSGLNYGYTF.